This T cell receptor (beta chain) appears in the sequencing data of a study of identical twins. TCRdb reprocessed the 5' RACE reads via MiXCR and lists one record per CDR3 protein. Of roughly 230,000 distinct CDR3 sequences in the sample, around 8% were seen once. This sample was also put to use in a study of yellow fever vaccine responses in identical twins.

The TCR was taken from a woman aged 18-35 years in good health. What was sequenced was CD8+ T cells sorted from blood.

The CDR3 region has the DNA TGTGCCAGCAGCGCCGGAGATCCAGATACGCAGTATTTT. Its translation is CASSAGDPDTQYF. The V gene is TRBV9, the J gene TRBJ2-3; D is ambiguous. Trimming pared 3 bases from V and 4 bases from J, leaving 9 bases between. The germline CDR1 and CDR2 sequences are SGDLS and YYNGEE. This CDR3 has 13 amino acids.